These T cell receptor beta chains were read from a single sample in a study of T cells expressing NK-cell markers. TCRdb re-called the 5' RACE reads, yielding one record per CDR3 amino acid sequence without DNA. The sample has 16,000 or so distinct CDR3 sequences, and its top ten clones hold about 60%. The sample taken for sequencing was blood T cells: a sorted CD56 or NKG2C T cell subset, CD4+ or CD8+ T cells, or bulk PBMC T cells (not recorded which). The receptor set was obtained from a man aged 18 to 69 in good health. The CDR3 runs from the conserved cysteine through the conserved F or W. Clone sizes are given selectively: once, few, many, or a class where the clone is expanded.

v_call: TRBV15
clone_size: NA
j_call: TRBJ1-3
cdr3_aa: CATSSGKASGNTIYF

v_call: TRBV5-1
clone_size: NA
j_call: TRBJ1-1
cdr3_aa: CASSLTGTGDNTEAFF

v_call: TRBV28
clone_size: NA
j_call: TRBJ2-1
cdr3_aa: CASSFSTNEQFF

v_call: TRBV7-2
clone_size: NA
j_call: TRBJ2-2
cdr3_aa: CASSLAGNAGELFF

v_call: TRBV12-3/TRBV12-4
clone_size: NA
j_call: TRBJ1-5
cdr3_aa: CASSSTYNQPQHF

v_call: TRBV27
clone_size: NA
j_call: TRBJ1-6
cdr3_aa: CASSLRRNSPLHF

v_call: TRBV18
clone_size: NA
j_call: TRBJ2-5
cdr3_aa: CASSPPGQKETQYF

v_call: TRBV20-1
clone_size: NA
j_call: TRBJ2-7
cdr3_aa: CSGSRSETYEQYF

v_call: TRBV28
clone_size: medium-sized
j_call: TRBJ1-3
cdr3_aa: CASRQDWFSGNTIYF

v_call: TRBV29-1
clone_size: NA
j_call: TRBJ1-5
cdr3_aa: CSVEIPNQPQHF

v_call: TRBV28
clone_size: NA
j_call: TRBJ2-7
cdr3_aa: CASSFRLGGPREQYF

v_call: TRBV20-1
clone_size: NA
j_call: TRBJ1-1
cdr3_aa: CSARDRDGGRRTEAFF

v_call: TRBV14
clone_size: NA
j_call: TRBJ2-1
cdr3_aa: CASSQGHNNEQFF

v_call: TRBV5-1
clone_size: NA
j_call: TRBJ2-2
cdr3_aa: CASSLEETRNTGELFF

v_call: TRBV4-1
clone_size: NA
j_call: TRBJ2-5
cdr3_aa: CASSQDRAGTANQETQYF

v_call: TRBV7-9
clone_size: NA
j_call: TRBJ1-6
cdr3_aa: CASSPPRDRASSPLHF

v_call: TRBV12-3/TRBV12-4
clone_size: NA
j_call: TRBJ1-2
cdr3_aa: CASSYKPSYGYTF

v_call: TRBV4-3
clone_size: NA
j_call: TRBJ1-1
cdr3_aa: CASKETATESTEAFF

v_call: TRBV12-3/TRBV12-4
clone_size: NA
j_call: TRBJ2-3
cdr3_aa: CASSLADTQYF

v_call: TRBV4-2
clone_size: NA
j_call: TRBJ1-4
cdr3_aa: CASSLVVGQAYNEKLFF

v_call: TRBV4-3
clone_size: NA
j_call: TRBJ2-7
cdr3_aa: CASSQESDPYSSYEQYF

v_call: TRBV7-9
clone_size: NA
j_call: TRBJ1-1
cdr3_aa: CASSLGYGEAFF

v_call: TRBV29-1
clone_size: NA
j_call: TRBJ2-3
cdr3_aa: CSVEKGAGKSDTQYF

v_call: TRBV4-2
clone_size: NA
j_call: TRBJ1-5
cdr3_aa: CASSQASAGRQPQHF

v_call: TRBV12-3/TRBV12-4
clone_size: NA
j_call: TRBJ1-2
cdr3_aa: CASSLGTAPNYGYTF

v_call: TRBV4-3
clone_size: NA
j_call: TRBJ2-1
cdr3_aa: CASSQEGSQGNYNEQFF

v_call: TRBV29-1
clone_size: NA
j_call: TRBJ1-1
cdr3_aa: CSVDRGGGTEAFF

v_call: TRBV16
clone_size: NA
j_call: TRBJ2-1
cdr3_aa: CASMIRNEQFF

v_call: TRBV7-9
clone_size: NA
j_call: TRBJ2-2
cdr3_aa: CASSSGTVGTGELFF

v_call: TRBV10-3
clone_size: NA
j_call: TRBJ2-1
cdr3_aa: CAISEGLANEQFF

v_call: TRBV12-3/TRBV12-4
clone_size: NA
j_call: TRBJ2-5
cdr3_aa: CASSLGQKETQYF

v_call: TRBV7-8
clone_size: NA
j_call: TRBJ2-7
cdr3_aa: CASSHSGTPYEQYF

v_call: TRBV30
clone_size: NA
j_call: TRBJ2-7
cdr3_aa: CAWRSGTLGQYF

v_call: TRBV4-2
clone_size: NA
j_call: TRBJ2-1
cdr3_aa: CASSQEPTPSGDEQFF

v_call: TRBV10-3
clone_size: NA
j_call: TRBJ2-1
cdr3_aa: CAISSPSSSGRARYNEQFF

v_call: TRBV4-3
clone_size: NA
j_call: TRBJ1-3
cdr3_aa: CASSPGSSLSGNTIYF

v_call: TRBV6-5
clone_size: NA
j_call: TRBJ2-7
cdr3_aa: CASSYESPLSGSTYEQYF

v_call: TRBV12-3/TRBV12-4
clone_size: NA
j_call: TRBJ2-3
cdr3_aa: CASSPGPETGITDTQYF

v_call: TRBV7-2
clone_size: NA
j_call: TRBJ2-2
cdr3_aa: CASKAGPSSGELFF

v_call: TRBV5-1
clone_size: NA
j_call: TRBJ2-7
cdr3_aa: CASSSGGQGYEQYF

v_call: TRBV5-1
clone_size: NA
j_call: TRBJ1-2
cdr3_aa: CASRDPGQANGYTF

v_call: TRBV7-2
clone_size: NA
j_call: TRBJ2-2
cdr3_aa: CASSFRQGWTGELFF

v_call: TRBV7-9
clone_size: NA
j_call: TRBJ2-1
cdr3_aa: CASILAGGPWDNEQFF

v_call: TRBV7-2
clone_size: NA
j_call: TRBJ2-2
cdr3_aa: CASSRRLAETTGELFF

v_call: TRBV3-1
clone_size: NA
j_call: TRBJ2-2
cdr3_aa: CASSQGGNTGELFF

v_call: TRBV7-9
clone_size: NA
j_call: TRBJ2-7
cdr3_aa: CASSSITSQGGYEQYF

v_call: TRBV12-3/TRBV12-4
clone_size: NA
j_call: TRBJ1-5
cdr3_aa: CASSQGGNQPQHF

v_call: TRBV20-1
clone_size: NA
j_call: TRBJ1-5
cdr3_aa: CSARGQGYSNQPQHF

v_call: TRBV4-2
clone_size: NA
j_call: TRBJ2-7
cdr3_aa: CASSQELGTGGHEQYF

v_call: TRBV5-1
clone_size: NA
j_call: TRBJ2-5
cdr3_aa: CASSLLRNSEETQYF

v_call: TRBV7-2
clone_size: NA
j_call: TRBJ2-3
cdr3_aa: CASSQLAGSNTQYF

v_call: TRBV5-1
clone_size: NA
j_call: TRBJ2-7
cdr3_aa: CANRRDLPSYEQYF

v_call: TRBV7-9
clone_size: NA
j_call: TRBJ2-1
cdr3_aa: CASSPTSFEQFF

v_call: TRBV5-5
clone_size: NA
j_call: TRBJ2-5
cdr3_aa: CASSFSSGSYQETQYF

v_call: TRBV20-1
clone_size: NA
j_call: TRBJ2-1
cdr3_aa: CSARDPYTSNEQFF

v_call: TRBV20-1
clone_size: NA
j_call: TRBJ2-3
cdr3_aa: CSARALSQMGWADTQYF

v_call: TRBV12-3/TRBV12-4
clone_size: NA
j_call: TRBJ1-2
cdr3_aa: CASSLQYRTREGYTF

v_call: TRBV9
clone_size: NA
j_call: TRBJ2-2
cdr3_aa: CASSPPDSTGELFF

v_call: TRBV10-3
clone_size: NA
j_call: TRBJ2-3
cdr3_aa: CAISEPGDIRTDTQYF